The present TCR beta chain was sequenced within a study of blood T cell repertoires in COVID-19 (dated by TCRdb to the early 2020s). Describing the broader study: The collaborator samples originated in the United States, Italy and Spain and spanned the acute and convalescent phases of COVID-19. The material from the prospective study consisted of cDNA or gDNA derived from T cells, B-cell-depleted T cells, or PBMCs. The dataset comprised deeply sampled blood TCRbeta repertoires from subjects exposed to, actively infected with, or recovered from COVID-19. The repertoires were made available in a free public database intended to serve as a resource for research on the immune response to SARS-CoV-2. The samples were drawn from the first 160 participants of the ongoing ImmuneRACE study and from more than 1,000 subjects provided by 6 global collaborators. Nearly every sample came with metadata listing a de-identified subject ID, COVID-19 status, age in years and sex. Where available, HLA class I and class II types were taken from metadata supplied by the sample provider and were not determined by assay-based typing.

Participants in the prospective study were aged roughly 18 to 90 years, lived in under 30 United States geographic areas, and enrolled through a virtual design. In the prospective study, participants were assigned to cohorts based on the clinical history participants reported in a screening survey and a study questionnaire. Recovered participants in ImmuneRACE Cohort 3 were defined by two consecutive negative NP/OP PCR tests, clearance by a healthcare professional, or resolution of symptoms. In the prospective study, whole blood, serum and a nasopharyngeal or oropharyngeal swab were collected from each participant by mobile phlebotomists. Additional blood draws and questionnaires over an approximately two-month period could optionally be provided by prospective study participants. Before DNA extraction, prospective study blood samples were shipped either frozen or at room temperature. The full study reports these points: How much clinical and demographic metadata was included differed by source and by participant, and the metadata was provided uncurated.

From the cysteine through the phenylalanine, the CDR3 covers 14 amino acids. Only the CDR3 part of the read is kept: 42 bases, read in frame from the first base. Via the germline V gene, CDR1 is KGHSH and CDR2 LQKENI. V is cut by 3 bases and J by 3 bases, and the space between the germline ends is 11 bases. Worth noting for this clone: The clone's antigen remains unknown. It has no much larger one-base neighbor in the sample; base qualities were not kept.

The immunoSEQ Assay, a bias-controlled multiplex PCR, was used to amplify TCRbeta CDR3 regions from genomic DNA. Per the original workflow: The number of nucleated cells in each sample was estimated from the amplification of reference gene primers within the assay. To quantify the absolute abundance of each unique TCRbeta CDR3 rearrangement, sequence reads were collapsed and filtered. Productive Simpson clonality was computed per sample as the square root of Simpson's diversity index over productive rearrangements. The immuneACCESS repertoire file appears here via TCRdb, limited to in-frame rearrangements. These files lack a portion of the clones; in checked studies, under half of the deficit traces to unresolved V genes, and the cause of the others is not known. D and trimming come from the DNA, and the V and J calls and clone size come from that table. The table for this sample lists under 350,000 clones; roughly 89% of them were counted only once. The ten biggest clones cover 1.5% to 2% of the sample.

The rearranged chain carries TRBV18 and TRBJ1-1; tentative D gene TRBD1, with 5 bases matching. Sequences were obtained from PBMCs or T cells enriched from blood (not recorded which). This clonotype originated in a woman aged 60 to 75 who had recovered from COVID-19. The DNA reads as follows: TGTGCCAGCTCACCCCTGGGGCGAGACACTGAAGCTTTCTTT. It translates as CASSPLGRDTEAFF.